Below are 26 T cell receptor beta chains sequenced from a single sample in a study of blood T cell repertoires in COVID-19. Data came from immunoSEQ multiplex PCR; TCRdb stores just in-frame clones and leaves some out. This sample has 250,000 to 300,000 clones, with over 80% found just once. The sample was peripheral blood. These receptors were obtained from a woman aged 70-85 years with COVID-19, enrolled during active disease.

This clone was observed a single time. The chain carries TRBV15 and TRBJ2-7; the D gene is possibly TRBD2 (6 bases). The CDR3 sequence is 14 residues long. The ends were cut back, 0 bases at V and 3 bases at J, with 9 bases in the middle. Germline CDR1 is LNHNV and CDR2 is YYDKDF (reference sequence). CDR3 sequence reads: CATSRDIGGYEQYF. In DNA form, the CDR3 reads TGTGCCACCAGCAGAGATATCGGGGGCTACGAGCAGTACTTC.

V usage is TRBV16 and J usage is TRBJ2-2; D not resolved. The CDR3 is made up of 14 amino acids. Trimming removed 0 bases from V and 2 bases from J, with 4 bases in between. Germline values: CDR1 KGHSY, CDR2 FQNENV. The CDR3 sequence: CASSQSTNTGELFF. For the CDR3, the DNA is TGTGCCAGCAGCCAATCGACAAACACCGGGGAGCTGTTTTTT.

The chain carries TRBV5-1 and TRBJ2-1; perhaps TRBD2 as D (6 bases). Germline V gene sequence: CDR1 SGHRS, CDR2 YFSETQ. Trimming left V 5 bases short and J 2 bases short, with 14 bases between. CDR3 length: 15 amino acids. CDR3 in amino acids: CASRGNSGAYNEQFF. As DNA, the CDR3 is TGCGCCAGCAGGGGTAATAGCGGAGCCTACAATGAGCAGTTCTTC. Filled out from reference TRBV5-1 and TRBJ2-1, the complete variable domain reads KAGVTQTPRYLIKTRGQQVTLSCSPISGHRSVSWYQQTPGQGLQFLFEYFSETQRNKGNFPGRFSGRQFSNSRSEMNVSTLELGDSALYLCASRGNSGAYNEQFFGPGTRLTVL.

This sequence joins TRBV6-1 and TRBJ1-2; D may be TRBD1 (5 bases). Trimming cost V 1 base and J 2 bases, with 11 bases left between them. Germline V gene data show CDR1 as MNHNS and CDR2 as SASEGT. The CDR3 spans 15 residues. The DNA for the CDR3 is TGTGCCAGCAGTGAAGGCAGACAGCCCAACTATGGCTACACCTTC. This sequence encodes CASSEGRQPNYGYTF.

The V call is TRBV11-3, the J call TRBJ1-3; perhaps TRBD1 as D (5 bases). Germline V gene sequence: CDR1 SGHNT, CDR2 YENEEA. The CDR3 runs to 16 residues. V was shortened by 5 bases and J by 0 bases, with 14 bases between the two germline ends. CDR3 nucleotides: TGTGCCAGCAGCAGCCCCCCAGGGCGCTCTGGAAACACCATATATTTT. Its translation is CASSSPPGRSGNTIYF.

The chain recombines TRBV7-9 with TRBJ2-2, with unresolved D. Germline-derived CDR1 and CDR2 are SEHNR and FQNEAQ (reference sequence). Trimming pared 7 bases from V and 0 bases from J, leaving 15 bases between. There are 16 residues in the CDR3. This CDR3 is CASILRRLANTGELFF. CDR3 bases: TGTGCCAGCATCCTCCGGCGGCTAGCGAACACCGGGGAGCTGTTTTTT.

This CDR3 is CATSSWTGEDNEQFF. The CDR3 DNA follows: TGTGCCACCAGCAGTTGGACAGGGGAGGACAATGAGCAGTTCTTC. The chain carries TRBV15 and TRBJ2-1, with 9 bases that match TRBD1. The CDR3 is 15 amino acids. Germline CDR1 reads LNHNV; CDR2 reads YYDKDF (reference sequence). With 3 bases clipped from V and 5 bases from J, the junction kept 5 bases outside the gene matches.

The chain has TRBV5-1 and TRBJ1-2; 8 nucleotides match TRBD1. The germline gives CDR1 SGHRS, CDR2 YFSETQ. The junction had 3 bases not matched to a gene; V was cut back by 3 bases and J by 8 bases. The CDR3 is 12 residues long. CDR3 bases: TGCGCCAGCAGCTCACAGGGGGGAGGCTACACCTTC. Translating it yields CASSSQGGGYTF.

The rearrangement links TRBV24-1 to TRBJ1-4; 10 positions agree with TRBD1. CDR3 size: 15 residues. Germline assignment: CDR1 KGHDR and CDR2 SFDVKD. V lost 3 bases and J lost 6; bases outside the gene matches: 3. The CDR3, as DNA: TGTGCCACCAGTGATCCCGGGACAGGGGATGAAAAACTGTTTTTT. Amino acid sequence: CATSDPGTGDEKLFF.

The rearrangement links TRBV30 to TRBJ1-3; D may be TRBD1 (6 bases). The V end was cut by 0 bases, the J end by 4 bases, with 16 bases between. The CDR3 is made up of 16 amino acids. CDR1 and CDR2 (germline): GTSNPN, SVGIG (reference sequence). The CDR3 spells CAWSVHQGSSGNTIYF. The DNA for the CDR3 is TGTGCCTGGAGTGTACATCAGGGGAGCTCCGGAAACACCATATATTTT.

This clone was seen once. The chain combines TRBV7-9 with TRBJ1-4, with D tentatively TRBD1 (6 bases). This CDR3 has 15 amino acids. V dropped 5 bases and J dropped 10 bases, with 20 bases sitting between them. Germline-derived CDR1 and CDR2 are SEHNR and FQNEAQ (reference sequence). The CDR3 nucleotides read TGTGCCAGCAGCAAAATTGGACAGCCGGCAGGAAAACTGTTTTTT. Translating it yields CASSKIGQPAGKLFF. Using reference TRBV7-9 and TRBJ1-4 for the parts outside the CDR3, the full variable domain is DTGVSQNPRHKITKRGQNVTFRCDPISEHNRLYWYRQTLGQGPEFLTYFQNEAQLEKSRLLSDRFSAERPKGSFSTLEIQRTEQGDSAMYLCASSKIGQPAGKLFFGSGTQLSVL.

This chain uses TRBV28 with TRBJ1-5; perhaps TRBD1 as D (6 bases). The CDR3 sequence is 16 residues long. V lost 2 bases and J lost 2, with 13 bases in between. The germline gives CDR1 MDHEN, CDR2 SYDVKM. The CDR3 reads CASSLLSYRGNQPQHF. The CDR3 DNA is TGTGCCAGCAGTTTACTGAGCTACAGGGGCAATCAGCCCCAGCATTTT.

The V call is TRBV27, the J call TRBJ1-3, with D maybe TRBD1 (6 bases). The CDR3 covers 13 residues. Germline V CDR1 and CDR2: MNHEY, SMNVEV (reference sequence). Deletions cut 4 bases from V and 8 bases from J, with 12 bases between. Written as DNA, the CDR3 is TGTGCCAGCAGTTCCAGGGAGGGGGACACCATATATTTT. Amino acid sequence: CASSSREGDTIYF.

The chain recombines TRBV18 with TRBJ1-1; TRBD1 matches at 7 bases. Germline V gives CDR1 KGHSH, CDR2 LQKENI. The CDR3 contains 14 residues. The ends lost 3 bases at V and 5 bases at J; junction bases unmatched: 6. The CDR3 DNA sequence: TGTGCCAGCTCACCGAAACCAGGGGGAACTGAAGCTTTCTTT. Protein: CASSPKPGGTEAFF.

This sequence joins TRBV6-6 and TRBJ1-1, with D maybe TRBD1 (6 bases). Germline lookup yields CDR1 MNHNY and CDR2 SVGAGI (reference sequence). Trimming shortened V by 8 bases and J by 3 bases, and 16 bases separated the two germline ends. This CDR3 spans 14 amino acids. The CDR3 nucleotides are TGTGCCAGCGGGGGCAGGGCAGTCGACACTGAAGCTTTCTTT. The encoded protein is CASGGRAVDTEAFF.

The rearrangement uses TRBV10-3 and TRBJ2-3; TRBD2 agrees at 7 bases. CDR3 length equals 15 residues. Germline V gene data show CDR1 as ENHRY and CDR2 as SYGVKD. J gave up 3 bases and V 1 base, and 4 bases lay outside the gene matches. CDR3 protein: CAISEYGGSTDTQYF. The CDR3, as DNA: TGTGCCATCAGTGAGTACGGCGGGAGTACAGATACGCAGTATTTT.

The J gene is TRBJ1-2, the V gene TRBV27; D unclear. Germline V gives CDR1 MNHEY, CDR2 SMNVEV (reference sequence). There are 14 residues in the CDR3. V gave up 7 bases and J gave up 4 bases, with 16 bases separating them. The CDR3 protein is CASKRREVGYGYTF. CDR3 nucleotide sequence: TGTGCCAGCAAAAGGAGGGAGGTAGGCTATGGCTACACCTTC.

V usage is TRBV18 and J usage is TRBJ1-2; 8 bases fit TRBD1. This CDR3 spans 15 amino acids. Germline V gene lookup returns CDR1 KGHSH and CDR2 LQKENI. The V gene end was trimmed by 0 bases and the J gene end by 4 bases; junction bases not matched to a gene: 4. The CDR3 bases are TGTGCCAGCTCACCACCTGACAGGGGACCCTATGGCTACACCTTC. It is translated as CASSPPDRGPYGYTF.

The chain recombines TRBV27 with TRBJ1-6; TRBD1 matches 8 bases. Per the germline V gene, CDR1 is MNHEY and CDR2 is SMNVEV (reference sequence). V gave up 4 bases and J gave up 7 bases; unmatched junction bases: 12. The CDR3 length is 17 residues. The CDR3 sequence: CASSSPFRDRKNSPLHF. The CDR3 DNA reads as TGTGCCAGCAGTTCTCCCTTCCGGGACAGGAAAAATTCACCCCTCCACTTT.

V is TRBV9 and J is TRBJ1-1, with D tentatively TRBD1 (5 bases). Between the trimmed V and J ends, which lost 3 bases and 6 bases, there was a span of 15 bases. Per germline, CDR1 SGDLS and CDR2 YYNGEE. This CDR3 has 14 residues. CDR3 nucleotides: TGTGCCAGCAGCGCCGGGGGGTTACATGCTGAAGCTTTCTTT. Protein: CASSAGGLHAEAFF.

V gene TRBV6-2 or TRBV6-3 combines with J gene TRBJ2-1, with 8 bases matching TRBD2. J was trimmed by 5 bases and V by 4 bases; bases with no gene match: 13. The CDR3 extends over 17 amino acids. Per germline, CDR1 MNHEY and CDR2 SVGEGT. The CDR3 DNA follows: TGTGCCAGCAGTTCCATGGTTGATAGCGGGACGAACAATGAGCAGTTCTTC. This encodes CASSSMVDSGTNNEQFF.

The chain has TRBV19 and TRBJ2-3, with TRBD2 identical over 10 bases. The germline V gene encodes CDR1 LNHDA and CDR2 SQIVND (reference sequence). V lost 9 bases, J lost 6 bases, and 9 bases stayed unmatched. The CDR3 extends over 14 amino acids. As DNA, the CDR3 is TGTGCCAGCCGGAGCGGGAGGGCAGTGGATACGCAGTATTTT. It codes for CASRSGRAVDTQYF.

The CDR3, as DNA: TGTGCCAACTCGGACAGGCCGAACACAGATACGCAGTATTTT. It is translated as CANSDRPNTDTQYF. The chain joins TRBV6-5 to TRBJ2-3; 7 nucleotides align to TRBD1. Germline loops: CDR1 MNHEY, CDR2 SVGAGI. Trimming at V came to 10 bases and at J to 2 bases, leaving 9 bases not matched to a gene. This CDR3 region has 14 residues.

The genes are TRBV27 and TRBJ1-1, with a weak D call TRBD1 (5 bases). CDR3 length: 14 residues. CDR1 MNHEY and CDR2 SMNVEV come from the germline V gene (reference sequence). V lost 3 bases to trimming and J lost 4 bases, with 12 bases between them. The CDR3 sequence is CASSFRQGGTEAFF. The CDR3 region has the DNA TGTGCCAGCAGTTTCAGGCAGGGTGGCACTGAAGCTTTCTTT.

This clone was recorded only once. CDR3 amino acids: CATTGADYGYTF. The CDR3 region has the DNA TGTGCCACGACAGGGGCGGACTATGGCTACACCTTC. The rearrangement uses TRBV12-3 or TRBV12-4 and TRBJ1-2; TRBD1 agrees at 8 bases. This CDR3 comprises 12 residues. Trimming cost V 10 bases and J 3 bases; bases outside gene matches: 4.

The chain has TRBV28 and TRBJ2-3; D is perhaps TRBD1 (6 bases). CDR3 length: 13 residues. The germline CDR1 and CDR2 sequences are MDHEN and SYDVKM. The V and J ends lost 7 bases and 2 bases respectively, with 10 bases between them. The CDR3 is CASNGGHTDTQYF. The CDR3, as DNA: TGTGCCAGCAATGGGGGACACACAGATACGCAGTATTTT.